Below are 32 T cell receptor beta chains sequenced from a single sample in a study of control samples from healthy donors and cancer patients. Clones were read by immunoSEQ multiplex PCR, and TCRdb kept only the in-frame ones, dropping some. This table has around 150,000 clones, 96% appearing once. Sequenced: blood. The receptors stem from a woman aged 30 to 39 in good health.

The V gene is TRBV4-2, the J gene TRBJ2-1; the D gene is possibly TRBD2 (6 bases). Germline loops: CDR1 LGHNA, CDR2 YNFKEQ. The CDR3 sequence is 17 residues long. V lost 7 bases to trimming and J lost 2 bases, with 21 bases between them. The CDR3 loop reads CASTRQPFGGTYNEQFF. CDR3 nucleotide sequence: TGTGCCAGCACACGTCAGCCATTTGGGGGGACCTACAATGAGCAGTTCTTC.

The chain links TRBV15 to TRBJ1-5; TRBD1 is a possible D gene (5 bases). Germline loops: CDR1 LNHNV, CDR2 YYDKDF (reference sequence). V lost 5 bases to trimming and J lost 5 bases, with 25 bases between them. This CDR3 has 18 amino acids. CDR3 nucleotides: TGTGCCACCAGCGAAAACCGGTGGGACTTCTCCCCGCATCAGCCCCAGCATTTT. This translates into CATSENRWDFSPHQPQHF. The full variable domain, in which reference TRBV15 and TRBJ1-5 provide the parts outside the CDR3, is DAMVIQNPRYQVTQFGKPVTLSCSQTLNHNVMYWYQQKSSQAPKLLFHYYDKDFNNEADTPDNFQSRRPNTSFCFLDIRSPGLGDTAMYLCATSENRWDFSPHQPQHFGDGTRLSIL.

The chain joins TRBV4-2 to TRBJ2-5; TRBD2 agrees at 10 bases. The CDR3 totals 16 residues. After removal of 4 bases from V and 5 bases from J, the junction contained 10 bases not matched to a gene. CDR1 and CDR2 from the germline V gene are LGHNA and YNFKEQ. In DNA, the CDR3 is TGTGCCAGCAGCCGAATTCTAGCGGGAGTAGAGGAGACCCAGTACTTC. Its translation: CASSRILAGVEETQYF.

This rearrangement joins TRBV19 to TRBJ1-5; D not resolved. V was clipped by 4 bases and J by 5 bases, with 15 bases between them. CDR1 LNHDA and CDR2 SQIVND come from the germline V gene (reference sequence). This CDR3 is built from 15 residues. CDR3 sequence reads: CASSTHDGSHQPQHF. The CDR3 region has the DNA TGTGCCAGTAGTACGCATGACGGGAGCCATCAGCCCCAGCATTTT.

This sequence joins TRBV4-1 and TRBJ1-3, with D possibly matching TRBD1 (5 bases). Trimming shortened V by 2 bases and J by 0 bases, and 17 bases separated the two germline ends. Per germline, CDR1 MGHRA and CDR2 YSYEKL. The CDR3 is made up of 18 amino acids. CDR3 sequence (DNA): TGCGCCAGCAGCCAATTATGGGAGAGGGGAAGCTCTGGAAACACCATATATTTT. As protein: CASSQLWERGSSGNTIYF.

This clone appeared once. V gene TRBV4-1 combines with J gene TRBJ2-5; D remains ambiguous. The length of the CDR3 is 15 residues. Per the germline V gene, CDR1 is MGHRA and CDR2 is YSYEKL. The V gene lost 0 bases and the J gene lost 2 bases, with 10 bases spanning the gap. CDR3 bases: TGCGCCAGCAGCCAAGATTCGGCGGAGCAAGAGACCCAGTACTTC. Amino acids: CASSQDSAEQETQYF.

V usage is TRBV18 and J usage is TRBJ1-1; weak D call: TRBD1 (6 bases). Germline loops: CDR1 KGHSH, CDR2 LQKENI. The V end was cut by 3 bases, the J end by 3 bases, with 11 bases between. This CDR3 spans 14 amino acids. CDR3 protein: CASSPYREDTEAFF. As DNA, the CDR3 is TGTGCCAGCTCACCCTACAGGGAGGACACTGAAGCTTTCTTT. Using reference TRBV18 and TRBJ1-1 for the parts outside the CDR3, the full variable domain is NAGVMQNPRHLVRRRGQEARLRCSPMKGHSHVYWYRQLPEEGLKFMVYLQKENIIDESGMPKERFSAEFPKEGPSILRIQQVVRGDSAAYFCASSPYREDTEAFFGQGTRLTVV.

The genes are TRBV2 and TRBJ2-7; D uncertain. The V gene's germline CDR1 is SNHLY and CDR2 FYNNEI. V was shortened by 5 bases and J by 2 bases, with 7 bases between the two germline ends. This CDR3 comprises 12 residues. This CDR3 reads CASSTRPYEQYF. Written as DNA, the CDR3 is TGTGCCAGCAGTACACGACCCTACGAGCAGTACTTC.

The chain joins TRBV10-2 to TRBJ2-5, with D possibly being TRBD2 (6 bases). The germline V gene encodes CDR1 WSHSY and CDR2 SAAADI. The CDR3 length is 13 residues. Trimming took off 8 bases at V and 3 bases at J, with 13 bases between the two ends. The CDR3 nucleotides read TGCGCCAGCGGCGCTAGCGCCGAAGAGACCCAGTACTTC. This sequence encodes CASGASAEETQYF.

The chain is built from TRBV5-4 and TRBJ1-2; D unclear. V lost 4 bases, J lost 8 bases, and 9 bases lay in between. The CDR3 totals 11 residues. The germline CDR1 and CDR2 sequences are SGHNT and YYREEE (reference sequence). Here the CDR3 DNA reads TGTGCCAGCAGCAGTTACGGGGGCTACACCTTC. Its translation: CASSSYGGYTF. Filled out from reference TRBV5-4 and TRBJ1-2, the complete variable domain reads ETGVTQSPTHLIKTRGQQVTLRCSSQSGHNTVSWYQQALGQGPQFIFQYYREEENGRGNFPPRFSGLQFPNYSSELNVNALELDDSALYLCASSSYGGYTFGSGTRLTVV.

The chain links TRBV29-1 to TRBJ2-2; no reliable D call. This CDR3 contains 10 residues. The V end lost 6 bases, the J end lost 4 bases, and 3 bases lay between the germline ends. Germline V lookup: CDR1 SQVTM, CDR2 ANQGSEA. The chain's CDR3 is CSVSTGELFF. The CDR3 DNA follows: TGCAGCGTCAGCACCGGGGAGCTGTTTTTT.

The chain carries TRBV9 and TRBJ2-1, with 8 bases identical to TRBD1. In germline, CDR1 is SGDLS, CDR2 YYNGEE. V lost 3 bases, J lost 7 bases, and 0 bases stayed unmatched. CDR3 size: 12 residues. CDR3 in DNA: TGTGCCAGCAGCGGGACAGGGAATGAGCAGTTCTTC. Translation gives CASSGTGNEQFF.

The chain combines TRBV6-5 with TRBJ1-1; 7 nucleotides align to TRBD1. Germline V gives CDR1 MNHEY, CDR2 SVGAGI. With 7 bases clipped from V and 1 base from J, the junction kept 9 bases outside the gene matches. This CDR3 has 15 amino acids. CDR3 region: CASKWWGTENTEAFF. The CDR3 DNA reads as TGTGCCAGCAAGTGGTGGGGGACAGAGAACACTGAAGCTTTCTTT.

The V gene is TRBV27, the J gene TRBJ2-3; 9 positions match TRBD1. CDR3 length: 14 amino acids. From germline, CDR1 is MNHEY and CDR2 SMNVEV (reference sequence). Unmatched junction bases numbered 5, after V lost 6 bases and J lost 4 bases. The CDR3 loop reads CASSSGTGPDTQYF. The DNA of the CDR3 is TGTGCCAGCAGCTCCGGGACAGGGCCAGATACGCAGTATTTT.

This clone was picked up one time. The rearrangement uses TRBV28 and TRBJ1-4; 9 nucleotides line up with TRBD1. The CDR3 is 14 residues long. Germline loops: CDR1 MDHEN, CDR2 SYDVKM. V gave up 2 bases and J gave up 8 bases; unmatched junction bases: 3. The CDR3 DNA reads as TGTGCCAGCAGTTTACACAGGGGGCAGGAAAAACTGTTTTTT. Its protein product is CASSLHRGQEKLFF.

The CDR3 spells CASSRRQGSHEKLFF. The CDR3 DNA is TGTGCCAGTAGCCGCCGACAGGGGAGTCATGAAAAACTGTTTTTT. This chain joins TRBV19 and TRBJ1-4, with 8 bases lining up with TRBD1. The germline V gene encodes CDR1 LNHDA and CDR2 SQIVND (reference sequence). The V gene end was trimmed by 6 bases and the J gene end by 6 bases; junction bases not matched to a gene: 9. CDR3 length: 15 residues.

The V gene is TRBV6-2 or TRBV6-3, the J gene TRBJ1-2, with D possibly matching TRBD1 (5 bases). Trimming took 2 bases from V and 3 from J, leaving 13 bases between them. The CDR3 is 15 amino acids. Germline values: CDR1 MNHEY, CDR2 SVGEGT. The CDR3 loop is CASSYSGRAYYGYTF. The CDR3 DNA is TGTGCCAGCAGTTACAGTGGCAGGGCTTACTATGGCTACACCTTC.

The chain combines TRBV2 with TRBJ2-3, with 9 positions matching TRBD1. This CDR3 contains 15 residues. V shed 6 bases and J 7 bases; nucleotides not matched to a gene: 11. Germline V CDR1 and CDR2: SNHLY, FYNNEI. CDR3 protein: CASSGTGFSPYTQYF. In nucleotides, the CDR3 is TGTGCCAGCAGCGGGACAGGGTTTTCCCCCTATACGCAGTATTTT.

This chain links TRBV7-9 with TRBJ1-1; 7 bases fit TRBD1. The CDR3 totals 17 residues. V shed 2 bases and J 2 bases; nucleotides not matched to a gene: 11. Germline V CDR1 and CDR2: SEHNR, FQNEAQ (reference sequence). The CDR3 coding sequence is TGTGCCAGCAGCTTAATCGGAGGTACAGGGGCTAACACTGAAGCTTTCTTT. Residues: CASSLIGGTGANTEAFF.

The chain carries TRBV6-5 and TRBJ1-1, with a weak D call TRBD1 (6 bases). Trimming left V 5 bases short and J 6 bases short, with 16 bases between. CDR1 and CDR2 (germline): MNHEY, SVGAGI. The CDR3 covers 14 residues. The CDR3 DNA sequence: TGTGCCAGCAGTAATCGGGCGGGGGCCGCTGAAGCTTTCTTT. This translates into CASSNRAGAAEAFF.

The chain employs TRBV2 and TRBJ1-2; 7 bases are a match to TRBD1. Germline V CDR1 and CDR2: SNHLY, FYNNEI. V shed 3 bases and J 4 bases; nucleotides not matched to a gene: 5. CDR3 length: 14 residues. The CDR3 region is CASSEGTARYGYTF. The CDR3 DNA sequence: TGTGCCAGCAGTGAGGGGACAGCTCGCTATGGCTACACCTTC.

CDR3: CASTPLWGTYEQYF. In DNA form, the CDR3 reads TGTGCCAGCACCCCCCTTTGGGGGACCTACGAGCAGTACTTC. V is TRBV6-6 and J is TRBJ2-7; the D call may be TRBD1 or TRBD2 (5 bases each). The CDR3 is 14 residues long. Germline lookup yields CDR1 MNHNY and CDR2 SVGAGI (reference sequence). V was cut by 7 bases and J by 2 bases, with 15 bases left in between.

The rearrangement uses TRBV28 and TRBJ2-5, with 15 bases that match TRBD2. The CDR3 consists of 16 residues. Germline trimming cut 5 bases from V and 5 bases from J; bases unmatched to any gene: 6. Germline CDR1 MDHEN, CDR2 SYDVKM. The CDR3 protein is CASSPGLAGGRETQYF. Here the CDR3 DNA reads TGTGCCAGCAGTCCGGGACTAGCGGGAGGTCGGGAGACCCAGTACTTC.

The genes are TRBV7-9 and TRBJ2-3, with D maybe TRBD2 (5 bases). The CDR3 contains 15 residues. The germline gives CDR1 SEHNR, CDR2 FQNEAQ (reference sequence). Between the trimmed V and J ends, which lost 1 base and 3 bases, there was a span of 11 bases. The CDR3 loop reads CASSLVLSGTDTQYF. CDR3 coding DNA: TGTGCCAGCAGCTTAGTGTTAAGCGGAACAGATACGCAGTATTTT.

The rearrangement links TRBV24-1 to TRBJ1-5, with D hard to call. The CDR3 loop spans 15 amino acids. The V end lost 2 bases, the J end lost 3 bases, and 10 bases lay between the germline ends. The germline V gene has CDR1 KGHDR and CDR2 SFDVKD. Here the CDR3 DNA reads TGTGCCACCAGTGATTCCCAGCATGACAATCAGCCCCAGCATTTT. This sequence encodes CATSDSQHDNQPQHF.

The chain is built from TRBV5-4 and TRBJ1-2, with 7 bases identical to TRBD1. CDR1 is SGHNT and CDR2 is YYREEE in the germline V gene (reference sequence). The CDR3 contains 14 residues. The J segment lost 4 bases and the V segment lost 4 bases, leaving 7 bases of the junction unmatched. The CDR3 coding sequence is TGTGCCAGCAGCCACGGGACAGATGGCTATGGCTACACCTTC. Amino acid sequence: CASSHGTDGYGYTF.

This chain links TRBV6-6 with TRBJ1-5; TRBD1 agrees at 7 bases. Germline V gene lookup returns CDR1 MNHNY and CDR2 SVGAGI (reference sequence). This CDR3 region has 15 residues. The V segment lost 0 bases and the J segment 5 bases; nucleotides outside the gene matches: 4. The CDR3 here is CASSYSTGSYQPQHF. The CDR3 region has the DNA TGTGCCAGCAGTTACTCGACAGGGTCTTATCAGCCCCAGCATTTT.

The chain joins TRBV28 to TRBJ2-7; D is unclear. The CDR3 covers 15 residues. Germline loops: CDR1 MDHEN, CDR2 SYDVKM. V was pared by 2 bases and J by 0 bases, with 11 bases between. The CDR3 bases are TGTGCCAGCAGTTTAGGCACGGTGACCTCCTACGAGCAGTACTTC. It codes for CASSLGTVTSYEQYF.

The V gene is TRBV5-1, the J gene TRBJ1-1; TRBD1 matches 9 bases. Germline V gives CDR1 SGHRS, CDR2 YFSETQ. CDR3 length: 14 residues. The V gene end was trimmed by 4 bases and the J gene end by 1 base; junction bases not matched to a gene: 2. CDR3: CASSTGQGNTEAFF. The CDR3 bases are TGCGCCAGCAGCACGGGACAGGGGAACACTGAAGCTTTCTTT.

The chain couples TRBV6-6 to TRBJ2-1, with TRBD1 matching 8 bases. Germline V gene sequence: CDR1 MNHNY, CDR2 SVGAGI (reference sequence). This CDR3 has 16 residues. V trimming: 2 bases; J trimming: 3 bases; junction bases outside the gene matches: 6. The CDR3 here is CASSYPLDRDYNEQFF. CDR3 bases: TGTGCCAGCAGTTACCCCCTGGACAGGGACTACAATGAGCAGTTCTTC.

This clone was picked up one time. The V gene is TRBV10-2, the J gene TRBJ1-1; D gene unclear. The V gene's germline CDR1 is WSHSY and CDR2 SAAADI. Trimming removed 6 bases at V and 1 base at J, with 6 bases between. The CDR3 covers 12 residues. CDR3: CASRHTNTEAFF. The DNA of the CDR3 is TGCGCCAGCAGACACACGAACACTGAAGCTTTCTTT.

V gene TRBV27 combines with J gene TRBJ1-1, with D unclear. This CDR3 has 14 residues. CDR1 and CDR2 (germline): MNHEY, SMNVEV (reference sequence). Trimming removed 3 bases at V and 0 bases at J, with 8 bases between. The CDR3 region has the DNA TGTGCCAGCAGTTTCCGGATAATGAACACTGAAGCTTTCTTT. It specifies CASSFRIMNTEAFF.